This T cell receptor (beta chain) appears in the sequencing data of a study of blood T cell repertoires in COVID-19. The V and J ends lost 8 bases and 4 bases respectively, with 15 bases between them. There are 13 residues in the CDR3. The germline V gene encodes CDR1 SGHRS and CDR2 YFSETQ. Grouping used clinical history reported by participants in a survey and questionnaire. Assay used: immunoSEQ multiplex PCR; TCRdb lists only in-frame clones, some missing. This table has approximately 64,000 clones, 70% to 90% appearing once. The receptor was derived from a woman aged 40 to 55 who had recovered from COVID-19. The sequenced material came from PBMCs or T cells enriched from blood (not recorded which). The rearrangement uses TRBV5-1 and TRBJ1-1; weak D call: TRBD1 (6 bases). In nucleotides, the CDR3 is TGCGCCAGTCAGGGGCGTTGGGCCACTGAAGCTTTCTTT. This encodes CASQGRWATEAFF.